This T cell receptor (beta chain) was captured by sequencing in a study of CD8 T cell repertoires and HIV-1 epitope variants. Whole-study context: Separate wells received one of Twenty-five Gag or Nef variant peptides. Epitopes were three Gag families plus Nef HW9 and YT9.

This CDR3 has 15 amino acids. V was pared by 7 bases and J by 3 bases, with 18 bases between. CDR1 is LNHDA, CDR2 SQIVND, per germline (reference sequence). The study's findings and limits: The TAALDMSHF plasma variant had no responses, unlike KF9 (roughly five clonotypes) and HW9 (one).

Points on this clone: Its antigen is as yet unknown.

Here immunoSEQ multiplex PCR was the method, and the copy in TCRdb shows in-frame clones only, minus some. The sample shows some 100,000 clones, more than 65% of them seen only once. The rearrangement uses TRBV19 and TRBJ1-2, with a weak D call TRBD1 (6 bases). This TCR came from a male donor with HIV. The sequenced sample was uncultured baseline CD8+ T cells from peripheral blood mononuclear cells (PBMCs). CDR3 protein: CASTPEAGAYYGYTF. CDR3 DNA: TGTGCCAGTACCCCCGAGGCAGGGGCTTACTATGGCTACACCTTC.